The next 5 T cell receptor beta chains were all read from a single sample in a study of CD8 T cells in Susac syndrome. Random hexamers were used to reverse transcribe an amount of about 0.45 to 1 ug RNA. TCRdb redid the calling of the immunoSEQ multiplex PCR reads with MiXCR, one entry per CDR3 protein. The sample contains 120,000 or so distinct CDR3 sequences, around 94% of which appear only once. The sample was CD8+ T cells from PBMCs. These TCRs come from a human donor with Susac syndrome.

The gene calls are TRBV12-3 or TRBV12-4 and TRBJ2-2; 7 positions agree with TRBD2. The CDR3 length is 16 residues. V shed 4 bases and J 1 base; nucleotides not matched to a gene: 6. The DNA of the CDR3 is TGTGCCAGCAGTTCTCTAGCGGAGCGGAACACCGGGGAGCTGTTTTTT. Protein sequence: CASSSLAERNTGELFF.

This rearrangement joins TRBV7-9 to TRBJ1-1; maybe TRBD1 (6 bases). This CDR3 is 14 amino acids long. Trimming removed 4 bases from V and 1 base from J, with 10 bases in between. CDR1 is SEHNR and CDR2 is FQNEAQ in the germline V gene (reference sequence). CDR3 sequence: CASSSRTANTEAFF. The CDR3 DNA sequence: TGTGCCAGCAGCTCACGGACAGCGAACACTGAAGCTTTCTTT.

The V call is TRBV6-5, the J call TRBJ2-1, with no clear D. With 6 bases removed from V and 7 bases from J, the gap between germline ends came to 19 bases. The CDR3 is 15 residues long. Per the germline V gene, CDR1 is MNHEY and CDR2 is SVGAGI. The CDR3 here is CASSDKVNLVNEQFF. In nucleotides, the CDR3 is TGTGCCAGCAGCGACAAGGTTAATTTGGTTAATGAGCAGTTCTTC.

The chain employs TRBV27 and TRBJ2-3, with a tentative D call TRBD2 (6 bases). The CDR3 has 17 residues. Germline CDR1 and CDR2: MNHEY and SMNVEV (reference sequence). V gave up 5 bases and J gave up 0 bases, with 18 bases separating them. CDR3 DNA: TGTGCCAGCAGTCTACTAGCTGAGCGGAGCAGCACAGATACGCAGTATTTT. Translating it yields CASSLLAERSSTDTQYF.

CDR3 sequence reads: CASSLGEGNTEAFF. The CDR3 coding sequence is TGTGCCAGCAGCTTGGGGGAAGGGAACACTGAAGCTTTCTTT. The gene calls are TRBV5-4 and TRBJ1-1, with D hard to call. Germline CDR1 reads SGHNT; CDR2 reads YYREEE (reference sequence). Trimming took off 0 bases at V and 1 base at J, with 7 bases between the two ends. This CDR3 is 14 amino acids long.